Shown below are 5 T cell receptor beta chains from a single sample sequenced in a study of ipilimumab plus nivolumab after autologous stem cell transplantation. Only in-frame clones appear in the TCRdb table, and some are missing; sequencing was by immunoSEQ multiplex PCR. The sample carries more than 13,000 clones, 65% to 85% recorded once. The sample in question was PBMCs, obtained in a trial of ipilimumab plus nivolumab as post-transplant consolidation. The origin of the receptors is a male donor with primary mediastinal lymphoma.

V and J are TRBV7-9 and TRBJ1-1; unclear D gene. Germline CDR1 is SEHNR and CDR2 is FQNEAQ (reference sequence). V gave up 8 bases and J gave up 0 bases, with 10 bases separating them. This CDR3 is 13 amino acids long. The CDR3, as DNA: TGTGCCAGCTCCCCAGAACTGAACACTGAAGCTTTCTTT. It codes for CASSPELNTEAFF.

The chain combines TRBV7-2 with TRBJ2-2; a possible D gene is TRBD1 (6 bases). Trimming removed 7 bases at V and 4 bases at J, with 16 bases between. The CDR3 totals 15 residues. Germline CDR1 is SGHTA and CDR2 is FQGNSA. Here the CDR3 DNA reads TGTGCCAGCACCAAGCCACAGGGCGGCACCGGGGAGCTGTTTTTT. This gives the protein CASTKPQGGTGELFF.

Only one count was recorded for this clone. V and J are TRBV14 and TRBJ2-3; D is perhaps TRBD2 (6 bases). CDR1 is SGHDN and CDR2 is FVKESK in the germline V gene. With 4 bases removed from V and 0 bases from J, the gap between germline ends came to 11 bases. This CDR3 spans 15 amino acids. The CDR3 nucleotides are TGTGCCAGCAGCCCTGGGACTCGTAGCACAGATACGCAGTATTTT. It is translated as CASSPGTRSTDTQYF.

This chain joins TRBV6-5 and TRBJ2-3, with no clear D. The CDR3 runs to 11 residues. Germline CDR1 is MNHEY and CDR2 is SVGAGI. Deletions cut 6 bases from V and 3 bases from J, with 4 bases between. The CDR3 is CASRRTDTQYF. The CDR3 DNA reads TGTGCCAGCAGACGGACAGATACGCAGTATTTT.

CDR3: CASSFDTLQGSRNEQYF. CDR3 sequence (DNA): TGTGCCAGCAGCTTCGACACACTGCAGGGGAGTCGCAACGAGCAGTACTTC. This sequence joins TRBV11-2 and TRBJ2-7; the D gene is possibly TRBD1 (6 bases). V lost 3 bases and J lost 5, with 23 bases in between. The length of the CDR3 is 17 residues. Germline V lookup: CDR1 SGHAT, CDR2 FQNNGV.